Below are 32 T cell receptor beta chains sequenced from a single sample in a study of blood T cell repertoires in COVID-19. TCRdb's copy holds only in-frame clones and misses some; the assay was immunoSEQ multiplex PCR. Of roughly 100,000 clones listed, roughly 81% are singletons. Sequenced input: peripheral blood. The receptor source for this set is a woman aged 65 to 85 with acute or convalescent COVID-19.

The rearrangement links TRBV6-5 to TRBJ2-5; TRBD2 might be the D (5 bases). Germline lookup yields CDR1 MNHEY and CDR2 SVGAGI. The CDR3 covers 14 residues. V gave up 0 bases and J gave up 5 bases, with 10 bases separating them. The CDR3 coding sequence is TGTGCCAGCAGTTACTCGAGGGCAGCCGAGACCCAGTACTTC. Its translation is CASSYSRAAETQYF.

This chain joins TRBV7-8 and TRBJ2-5, with 14 positions matching TRBD2. The V segment lost 1 base and the J segment 7 bases; nucleotides outside the gene matches: 11. The germline gives CDR1 SGHVS, CDR2 FQNEAQ. This CDR3 has 18 amino acids. Here the CDR3 reads CASSLGLGGLAGVVTQYF. CDR3 nucleotide sequence: TGTGCCAGCAGCTTAGGGCTAGGGGGACTAGCGGGAGTGGTGACCCAGTACTTC.

The J gene is TRBJ2-3, the V gene TRBV28, with D possibly TRBD1 on 6 matching bases. Trimming cost V 9 bases and J 6 bases, with 25 bases left between them. The CDR3 runs to 16 residues. In germline, CDR1 is MDHEN, CDR2 SYDVKM. The CDR3 protein is CASPAILTGLWDTQYF. CDR3 nucleotide sequence: TGTGCCAGTCCGGCGATACTAACAGGGCTCTGGGATACGCAGTATTTT.

This clone was counted a few times. The V and J genes are TRBV6-5 and TRBJ1-4, with D possibly matching TRBD1 (5 bases). The V end lost 0 bases, the J end lost 10 bases, and 12 bases lay between the germline ends. The CDR3 is 14 residues long. Germline CDR1 reads MNHEY; CDR2 reads SVGAGI. The DNA for the CDR3 is TGTGCCAGCAGTTACTCGAAAGGGGTAGGAAAACTGTTTTTT. Translation: CASSYSKGVGKLFF.

The chain carries TRBV13 and TRBJ2-3; 11 bases match TRBD1. This CDR3 has 16 residues. Germline CDR1 reads PRHDT; CDR2 reads FYEKMQ (reference sequence). The V segment lost 2 bases and the J segment 5 bases; nucleotides outside the gene matches: 6. The DNA for the CDR3 is TGTGCCAGCAGCTTACCCCGGACAGGGGGCGTAGATACGCAGTATTTT. It is translated as CASSLPRTGGVDTQYF.

The chain uses TRBV6-6 and TRBJ1-2; 10 bases match TRBD1. Germline V CDR1 and CDR2: MNHNY, SVGAGI (reference sequence). The CDR3 contains 16 residues. J was trimmed by 8 bases and V by 2 bases; bases with no gene match: 11. CDR3 amino acids: CASSYPTGTGAEGYTF. The CDR3 DNA reads TGTGCCAGCAGTTACCCCACCGGGACAGGGGCGGAAGGCTACACCTTC.

This clone was detected once. This chain uses TRBV28 with TRBJ2-5; 7 nucleotides agree with TRBD2. The germline CDR1 and CDR2 sequences are MDHEN and SYDVKM. The trim removed 7 bases at V and 2 bases at J, leaving 7 bases unmatched. The CDR3 runs 14 residues. As DNA, the CDR3 is TGTGCCAGCACGCCACGGGGGGTTCAAGAGACCCAGTACTTC. Its protein is CASTPRGVQETQYF.

V usage is TRBV5-5 and J usage is TRBJ1-3, with 7 bases lining up with TRBD1. Trimming took 2 bases from V and 0 from J; bases not matched to a gene: 5. The CDR3 contains 16 residues. Per the germline V gene, CDR1 is SGHKS and CDR2 is YYEKEE (reference sequence). This CDR3 is CASSLYGTVSGNTIYF. The CDR3 region has the DNA TGTGCCAGCAGCTTATACGGGACAGTCTCTGGAAACACCATATATTTT.

The chain combines TRBV7-9 with TRBJ1-1; possible D gene TRBD1, 6 bases. CDR3 size: 14 residues. V lost 1 base to trimming and J lost 4 bases, with 10 bases between them. Germline CDR1 and CDR2: SEHNR and FQNEAQ (reference sequence). CDR3 sequence: CASSLDGQSTEAFF. Written as DNA, the CDR3 is TGTGCCAGCAGCTTAGACGGACAGAGCACTGAAGCTTTCTTT.

This chain uses TRBV5-5 with TRBJ1-6; TRBD1 matches 9 bases. The V segment lost 4 bases and the J segment 10 bases; nucleotides outside the gene matches: 9. The germline V gene has CDR1 SGHKS and CDR2 YYEKEE (reference sequence). The CDR3 loop spans 15 amino acids. The CDR3 reads CASSTPDRGRSPLHF. Written as DNA, the CDR3 is TGTGCCAGCAGCACCCCTGACAGGGGGAGATCACCCCTCCACTTT.

This clone appeared a single time. The rearrangement joins TRBV2 to TRBJ1-1; 9 nucleotides align to TRBD1. The length of the CDR3 is 15 residues. The V and J ends lost 6 bases and 1 base, in that order; junction bases with no gene match: 6. Per germline, CDR1 SNHLY and CDR2 FYNNEI. CDR3: CASSRQGVGNTEAFF. The CDR3 DNA is TGTGCCAGCAGCCGACAGGGGGTAGGGAACACTGAAGCTTTCTTT. The complete variable domain, with remaining parts taken from reference TRBV2 and TRBJ1-1, reads EPEVTQTPSHQVTQMGQEVILRCVPISNHLYFYWYRQILGQKVEFLVSFYNNEISEKSEIFDDQFSVERPDGSNFTLKIRSTKLEDSAMYFCASSRQGVGNTEAFFGQGTRLTVV.

This clone appeared a few times. The V and J genes are TRBV4-3 and TRBJ1-2; 9 nucleotides agree with TRBD1. The CDR3 is 15 amino acids. The germline V gene has CDR1 LGHNA and CDR2 YSLEER. J lost 5 bases, V lost 3 bases, and 7 bases had no gene match. The DNA for the CDR3 is TGCGCCAGCAGCCAGAGGGACAGGGCCCTTTATGGCTACACCTTC. Translated: CASSQRDRALYGYTF.

The V call is TRBV5-1, the J call TRBJ1-2; weak D call: TRBD1 (5 bases). V lost 0 bases and J lost 7, with 16 bases in between. Germline V gives CDR1 SGHRS, CDR2 YFSETQ. The CDR3 has 15 residues. CDR3 in amino acids: CASSLETERGGGYTF. The CDR3 bases are TGCGCCAGCAGCTTGGAGACAGAGAGAGGCGGTGGCTACACCTTC.

In its sample, this clone is medium-sized (0.01 to 0.1%). The gene calls are TRBV7-9 and TRBJ2-3; TRBD2 matches 10 bases. From germline, CDR1 is SEHNR and CDR2 FQNEAQ (reference sequence). The CDR3 contains 16 residues. V lost 5 bases to trimming and J lost 5 bases; unmatched junction nucleotides: 10. The CDR3 nucleotides read TGTGCCAGCAGCCGCCCAGCGGGGGGGCAGGTAGATACGCAGTATTTT. Its protein is CASSRPAGGQVDTQYF. The full variable domain, rest sourced from reference TRBV7-9 and TRBJ2-3, is DTGVSQNPRHKITKRGQNVTFRCDPISEHNRLYWYRQTLGQGPEFLTYFQNEAQLEKSRLLSDRFSAERPKGSFSTLEIQRTEQGDSAMYLCASSRPAGGQVDTQYFGPGTRLTVL.

This sequence joins TRBV4-2 and TRBJ1-1; a possible D gene is TRBD1 (6 bases). Per the germline V gene, CDR1 is LGHNA and CDR2 is YNFKEQ. V was shortened by 4 bases and J by 6 bases, with 18 bases between the two germline ends. There are 15 residues in the CDR3. This CDR3 reads CASSLLGAGDPEAFF. The CDR3 coding sequence is TGTGCCAGCAGCCTCCTAGGGGCAGGGGACCCTGAAGCTTTCTTT.

This chain uses TRBV10-3 with TRBJ1-1; 7 positions agree with TRBD1. There are 12 residues in the CDR3. Trimming took 4 bases from V and 11 from J; bases not matched to a gene: 7. CDR1 is ENHRY and CDR2 is SYGVKD in the germline V gene. This chain's CDR3 is CAISALDREAFF. In DNA, the CDR3 is TGTGCCATCAGTGCATTAGACAGGGAGGCTTTCTTT.

This chain links TRBV28 with TRBJ1-5; D not resolved. CDR3 length: 14 residues. The V gene lost 5 bases and the J gene lost 8 bases, with 16 bases spanning the gap. CDR1 is MDHEN and CDR2 is SYDVKM in the germline V gene. CDR3 DNA: TGTGCCAGCAGTCCTAGGAATCGGGGAGAGCCCCAGCATTTT. Amino acids: CASSPRNRGEPQHF.

Only a few counts were recorded for this clone. The rearrangement joins TRBV11-2 to TRBJ2-2, with D possibly TRBD2 on 5 matching bases. Deletions cut 1 base from V and 1 base from J, with 10 bases between. CDR3 length: 16 residues. Germline values: CDR1 SGHAT, CDR2 FQNNGV. The DNA of the CDR3 is TGTGCCAGCAGCTTAGCTAGCCGGGGGAACACCGGGGAGCTGTTTTTT. As protein: CASSLASRGNTGELFF.

CDR3 in DNA: TGTGCCAGCAGCCAAGAGACAGGCGGCTATGGCTACACCTTC. Residues: CASSQETGGYGYTF. This rearrangement joins TRBV3-1 (or the pseudogene TRBV3-2) to TRBJ1-2, with D perhaps TRBD1 (6 bases). Trimming removed 0 bases from V and 4 bases from J, with 9 bases in between. The CDR3 is 14 amino acids. CDR1 and CDR2 (germline): LGHDT, YNNKEL (reference sequence).

This chain's CDR3 is CATRQDNEKLFF. The CDR3 nucleotides read TGTGCCACCCGACAGGACAATGAAAAACTGTTTTTT. The chain carries TRBV10-3 and TRBJ1-4, with D maybe TRBD1 (6 bases). V was cut by 10 bases and J by 5 bases, with 11 bases left in between. This CDR3 comprises 12 residues. Germline V gives CDR1 ENHRY, CDR2 SYGVKD.

The chain employs TRBV4-2 and TRBJ1-2; 7 bases are shared with TRBD1. Unmatched junction bases numbered 3, after V lost 1 base and J lost 4 bases. This CDR3 region has 14 residues. Germline V gene data show CDR1 as LGHNA and CDR2 as YNFKEQ. CDR3: CASSQGDSSYGYTF. Here the CDR3 DNA reads TGTGCCAGCAGCCAAGGGGACAGCTCCTATGGCTACACCTTC.

The chain links TRBV15 to TRBJ2-5, with 8 nucleotides matching TRBD1. The CDR3 is 17 residues long. After removal of 0 bases from V and 4 bases from J, the junction contained 10 bases not matched to a gene. Germline CDR1 reads LNHNV; CDR2 reads YYDKDF (reference sequence). CDR3 nucleotides: TGTGCCACCAGCAGAGATCGCCCTTGGACAGGGAGAGAGACCCAGTACTTC. Translating gives CATSRDRPWTGRETQYF.

The CDR3 coding sequence is TGTGCCAGCAGTACCAACATGGGGAGTAATTCACCCCTCCACTTT. Its protein is CASSTNMGSNSPLHF. V and J are TRBV27 and TRBJ1-6; D unclear. V gave up 5 bases and J gave up 6 bases, with 14 bases separating them. Per germline, CDR1 MNHEY and CDR2 SMNVEV (reference sequence). This CDR3 has 15 residues.

The J gene is TRBJ1-1, the V gene TRBV20-1; no firm D call. This CDR3 is 11 amino acids long. Germline CDR1 reads DFQATT; CDR2 reads SNEGSKA (reference sequence). The germline V and J ends were trimmed by 3 bases and 7 bases, with 9 bases remaining between them. CDR3 in DNA: TGCAGTGCTAGCCCCGGAGATGAAGCTTTCTTT. This sequence encodes CSASPGDEAFF.

The V call is TRBV7-2, the J call TRBJ2-5, with a weak D call TRBD1 (6 bases). CDR1 and CDR2 from the germline V gene are SGHTA and FQGNSA. The CDR3 is 16 amino acids. Deletions cut 2 bases from V and 4 bases from J, with 17 bases between. The CDR3 region is CASSLSRGVGLETQYF. Here the CDR3 DNA reads TGTGCCAGCAGCTTAAGCAGGGGAGTGGGGTTAGAGACCCAGTACTTC. The entire variable domain, with the rest obtained from reference TRBV7-2 and TRBJ2-5, is as follows: GAGVSQSPSNKVTEKGKDVELRCDPISGHTALYWYRQSLGQGLEFLIYFQGNSAPDKSGLPSDRFSAERTGGSVSTLTIQRTQQEDSAVYLCASSLSRGVGLETQYFGPGTRLLVL.

The V and J genes are TRBV19 and TRBJ2-1; a weak D match, TRBD1 (5 bases). Per germline, CDR1 LNHDA and CDR2 SQIVND (reference sequence). V shed 6 bases and J shed 10 bases, with 19 bases lying between them. This CDR3 contains 14 residues. CDR3 bases: TGTGCCAGTAGCCTGACTGCAGGGATGGACGAGCAGTTCTTC. It specifies CASSLTAGMDEQFF. The variable domain in full, with the rest retrieved from reference TRBV19 and TRBJ2-1, is DGGITQSPKYLFRKEGQNVTLSCEQNLNHDAMYWYRQDPGQGLRLIYYSQIVNDFQKGDIAEGYSVSREKKESFPLTVTSAQKNPTAFYLCASSLTAGMDEQFFGPGTRLTVL.

This chain connects TRBV9 to TRBJ2-3; 7 bases fit TRBD1. The CDR3 is 14 amino acids. Trimming cost V 4 bases and J 3 bases; bases outside gene matches: 5. The germline V gene has CDR1 SGDLS and CDR2 YYNGEE. CDR3 sequence reads: CASSPPGGTDTQYF. Written as DNA, the CDR3 is TGTGCCAGCAGCCCTCCAGGGGGAACAGATACGCAGTATTTT.

V gene TRBV12-3 or TRBV12-4 combines with J gene TRBJ1-1; no firm D call. V was shortened by 0 bases and J by 7 bases, with 9 bases between the two germline ends. CDR3 length: 13 residues. CDR3 nucleotide sequence: TGTGCCAGCAGTTTAGCGGTACGGGGTGAAGCTTTCTTT. Protein: CASSLAVRGEAFF.

The CDR3 nucleotides are TGTGCCAGCAGCGGAACGCAGGGTAGAGGCGGCTACACCTTC. Amino acids: CASSGTQGRGGYTF. The V and J genes are TRBV5-4 and TRBJ1-2; tentatively, D is TRBD1 (5 bases). The CDR3 consists of 14 residues. Germline V gene sequence: CDR1 SGHNT, CDR2 YYREEE (reference sequence). V was cut by 4 bases and J by 8 bases, with 18 bases left in between.

The CDR3: CAWRRGEPEAFF. CDR3 DNA: TGTGCCTGGAGACGCGGGGAGCCTGAAGCTTTCTTT. The rearrangement links TRBV30 to TRBJ1-1; D is uncertain. This CDR3 is built from 12 residues. CDR1 GTSNPN and CDR2 SVGIG come from the germline V gene (reference sequence). V was pared by 3 bases and J by 6 bases, with 11 bases between.

The V and J genes are TRBV6-2 or TRBV6-3 and TRBJ2-3; TRBD2 aligns across 11 bases. The V gene end was trimmed by 5 bases and the J gene end by 5 bases; junction bases not matched to a gene: 9. This CDR3 has 16 amino acids. Germline V CDR1 and CDR2: MNHEY, SVGEGT. The CDR3 coding sequence is TGTGCCAGCAGTAACCTCCTAGCGGGAGGCTTAGATACGCAGTATTTT. Protein sequence: CASSNLLAGGLDTQYF.

This clone was recorded a few times. The chain carries TRBV27 and TRBJ2-7; 10 bases map to TRBD2. The CDR3 extends over 17 amino acids. Germline V gene lookup returns CDR1 MNHEY and CDR2 SMNVEV (reference sequence). The V segment lost 1 base and the J segment 3 bases; nucleotides outside the gene matches: 9. CDR3 sequence reads: CASSLWGVSSGSYEQYF. The DNA of the CDR3 is TGTGCCAGCAGTTTATGGGGTGTATCTAGCGGGAGCTACGAGCAGTACTTC.